What follows are 27 T cell receptor beta chains derived from one specimen sequenced in a study of blood T cell repertoires in COVID-19. Clones were read by immunoSEQ multiplex PCR, and TCRdb kept only the in-frame ones, dropping some. There are 110,000 or so clones in the sample; around 85% occur only once, and 2% to 3% lies in the top ten. The sample consisted of peripheral blood. The receptors were gathered from a man over 45 with acute or convalescent COVID-19.

CDR3 bases: TGTGCCAGCAGCACTTCCACGGTGCACACCATATATTTT. Protein sequence: CASSTSTVHTIYF. This chain connects TRBV5-6 to TRBJ1-3, with D hard to call. This CDR3 spans 13 amino acids. Deletions cut 4 bases from V and 8 bases from J, with 13 bases between. Germline lookup yields CDR1 SGHDT and CDR2 YYEEEE. The full variable domain, rest sourced from reference TRBV5-6 and TRBJ1-3, is DAGVTQSPTHLIKTRGQQVTLRCSPKSGHDTVSWYQQALGQGPQFIFQYYEEEERQRGNFPDRFSGHQFPNYSSELNVNALLLGDSALYLCASSTSTVHTIYFGEGSWLTVV.

The chain is built from TRBV2 and TRBJ1-2, with D perhaps TRBD1 (6 bases). The CDR3 loop spans 14 amino acids. Germline V gene lookup returns CDR1 SNHLY and CDR2 FYNNEI. Trimming removed 7 bases from V and 0 bases from J, with 12 bases in between. The CDR3 here is CASIRTGTNYGYTF. As DNA, the CDR3 is TGTGCCAGCATTCGTACAGGGACTAACTATGGCTACACCTTC.

The chain recombines TRBV7-9 with TRBJ2-1; 7 bases align to TRBD1. V lost 3 bases to trimming and J lost 4 bases; unmatched junction nucleotides: 6. This CDR3 spans 15 amino acids. The germline V gene encodes CDR1 SEHNR and CDR2 FQNEAQ (reference sequence). CDR3 in amino acids: CASSFYRGTYNEQFF. CDR3 DNA: TGTGCCAGCAGCTTTTACAGGGGTACTTACAATGAGCAGTTCTTC.

This clone was seen only a few times. The V gene is TRBV7-8, the J gene TRBJ1-1, with TRBD1 as a possible D gene (6 bases). CDR3 length: 13 residues. The V gene's germline CDR1 is SGHVS and CDR2 FQNEAQ. V was trimmed by 5 bases and J by 5 bases, leaving 12 bases between them. CDR3 in amino acids: CASSIQGSTEAFF. The DNA of the CDR3 is TGTGCCAGCAGCATACAGGGTTCTACTGAAGCTTTCTTT.

V gene TRBV5-1 combines with J gene TRBJ1-2; 8 bases align to TRBD1. Looked up from germline, CDR1 is SGHRS and CDR2 is YFSETQ. V lost 0 bases, J lost 1 base, and 5 bases stayed unmatched. The CDR3 is made up of 16 amino acids. DNA for the CDR3: TGCGCCAGCAGCTTGGGGACAGGGAATAATAACTATGGCTACACCTTC. Protein: CASSLGTGNNNYGYTF.

This clone was seen only a few times. This chain joins TRBV10-1 and TRBJ1-2; D call uncertain. Trimming shortened V by 2 bases and J by 7 bases, and 11 bases separated the two germline ends. Germline V CDR1 and CDR2: WNHNN, SYGVQD (reference sequence). This CDR3 has 13 residues. CDR3 in amino acids: CASSENRASGYTF. In DNA form, the CDR3 reads TGCGCCAGCAGTGAGAATCGAGCTTCTGGCTACACCTTC.

This chain joins TRBV19 and TRBJ2-1, with TRBD2 identical over 12 bases. Germline CDR1 and CDR2: LNHDA and SQIVND (reference sequence). Trimming removed 7 bases from V and 6 bases from J; junction bases left unmatched: 13. There are 17 residues in the CDR3. The CDR3 bases are TGTGCCAGTAATTTAGGGACTAGCGGGTTCCATTTCAATGAGCAGTTCTTC. Translating gives CASNLGTSGFHFNEQFF.

The chain combines TRBV4-1 with TRBJ1-5; D is unresolved. Germline V gene lookup returns CDR1 MGHRA and CDR2 YSYEKL. The CDR3 covers 13 residues. Trimming stripped 0 bases from V and 8 bases from J, with 8 bases between. CDR3 DNA: TGCGCCAGCAGCCAAGATAGGCGGGAGCCCCAGCATTTT. It encodes CASSQDRREPQHF.

This chain joins TRBV29-1 and TRBJ2-7; the D is unclear. The germline V gene has CDR1 SQVTM and CDR2 ANQGSEA. The CDR3 sequence is 10 residues long. V was trimmed by 7 bases and J by 6 bases, leaving 10 bases between them. The CDR3 region has the DNA TGCAGCGGGCTGGGCATCGAGCAGTACTTC. Its protein is CSGLGIEQYF.

CDR3 bases: TGTGCCAGCAGCTTAAGGTCAGGCTCCTACGAGCAGTACTTC. This encodes CASSLRSGSYEQYF. The chain combines TRBV7-8 with TRBJ2-7; D ambiguous. The V and J ends lost 2 bases and 0 bases respectively, with 8 bases between them. Germline CDR1 and CDR2: SGHVS and FQNEAQ. The CDR3 loop spans 14 amino acids.

The J gene is TRBJ1-2, the V gene TRBV27, with a tentative D call TRBD1 (5 bases). V lost 3 bases and J 6 bases, leaving 17 bases between the germline ends. This CDR3 has 15 residues. Germline assignment: CDR1 MNHEY and CDR2 SMNVEV (reference sequence). The DNA for the CDR3 is TGTGCCAGCAGTTTCAGGGAGGGGCGAAAGGATGGCTACACCTTC. Its protein product is CASSFREGRKDGYTF.

The chain carries TRBV29-1 and TRBJ2-3; D gene ambiguous. V dropped 2 bases and J dropped 4 bases, with 13 bases sitting between them. The CDR3 runs 14 residues. Germline V gives CDR1 SQVTM, CDR2 ANQGSEA. CDR3 sequence: CSVETLGTADTQYF. CDR3 nucleotides: TGCAGCGTTGAAACTCTAGGAACGGCAGATACGCAGTATTTT.

This clone turned up a few times. The same CDR3 is also encoded by other DNA sequences in this sample. The J gene is TRBJ1-2, the V gene TRBV5-1; D remains unclear. This CDR3 region has 14 residues. The V end was cut by 0 bases, the J end by 0 bases, with 6 bases between. Looked up from germline, CDR1 is SGHRS and CDR2 is YFSETQ. The CDR3 protein is CASSLDGANYGYTF. DNA for the CDR3: TGCGCCAGCAGCTTGGACGGGGCTAACTATGGCTACACCTTC.

The chain couples TRBV12-3 or TRBV12-4 to TRBJ2-1, with D tentatively TRBD2 (5 bases). This CDR3 is built from 13 residues. V lost 6 bases and J lost 13, with 19 bases in between. This chain's CDR3 is CASSGDGYLGQFF. CDR3 bases: TGTGCCAGCAGCGGGGATGGTTATCTCGGCCAGTTCTTC.

This clone has more than one count but fewer than ten. This chain links TRBV7-9 with TRBJ2-7; 11 bases fit TRBD2. The CDR3 spans 14 residues. With V trimmed by 8 bases and J by 1 base, 4 bases remained unmatched. Germline CDR1 is SEHNR and CDR2 is FQNEAQ (reference sequence). CDR3 nucleotide sequence: TGTGCCAGCGAACTAGCGGGAGCTTCCTACGAGCAGTACTTC. Translation gives CASELAGASYEQYF.

This sequence joins TRBV7-2 and TRBJ2-5; no reliable D call. V gave up 5 bases and J gave up 4 bases, with 14 bases separating them. CDR3 length equals 14 residues. Germline V CDR1 and CDR2: SGHTA, FQGNSA. CDR3 loop: CASSPYRHSETQYF. Here the CDR3 DNA reads TGTGCCAGCAGCCCCTACCGACACTCAGAGACCCAGTACTTC. Together with reference TRBV7-2 and TRBJ2-5, the CDR3 gives the full variable domain: GAGVSQSPSNKVTEKGKDVELRCDPISGHTALYWYRQSLGQGLEFLIYFQGNSAPDKSGLPSDRFSAERTGGSVSTLTIQRTQQEDSAVYLCASSPYRHSETQYFGPGTRLLVL.

V usage is TRBV24-1 and J usage is TRBJ2-1, with 10 bases that match TRBD2. Germline values: CDR1 KGHDR, CDR2 SFDVKD. V gave up 6 bases and J gave up 4 bases; unmatched junction bases: 2. This CDR3 comprises 14 residues. CDR3: CATSRAGGYNEQFF. CDR3 nucleotide sequence: TGTGCCACCAGTCGAGCGGGAGGGTACAATGAGCAGTTCTTC.

This clone has just one count. This chain uses TRBV20-1 with TRBJ2-5; 7 nucleotides agree with TRBD2. Germline CDR1 and CDR2: DFQATT and SNEGSKA (reference sequence). The CDR3 is made up of 14 amino acids. V lost 3 bases and J lost 3; bases outside the gene matches: 7. CDR3 sequence (DNA): TGCAGTGCTAGTTCCCTCCGGGGGGAAGAGACCCAGTACTTC. This translates into CSASSLRGEETQYF.

This clone was detected once. V gene TRBV7-9 combines with J gene TRBJ2-7; maybe TRBD2 (5 bases). CDR3 length equals 12 residues. Germline loops: CDR1 SEHNR, CDR2 FQNEAQ (reference sequence). V was trimmed by 4 bases and J by 5 bases, leaving 9 bases between them. The CDR3 bases are TGTGCCAGCAGCTATCTAGCCGACGAGCAGTACTTC. Its translation is CASSYLADEQYF. Complete variable domain (other parts from reference TRBV7-9 and TRBJ2-7): DTGVSQNPRHKITKRGQNVTFRCDPISEHNRLYWYRQTLGQGPEFLTYFQNEAQLEKSRLLSDRFSAERPKGSFSTLEIQRTEQGDSAMYLCASSYLADEQYFGPGTRLTVT.

This chain connects TRBV28 to TRBJ2-7, with D possibly matching TRBD2 (7 bases). The CDR3 runs 14 residues. The germline V and J ends were trimmed by 11 bases and 1 base, with 18 bases remaining between them. In germline, CDR1 is MDHEN, CDR2 SYDVKM. CDR3 protein: CASFRGGSSYEQYF. CDR3 nucleotides: TGTGCCTCCTTTAGGGGGGGTTCTTCCTACGAGCAGTACTTC.

V is TRBV7-8 and J is TRBJ2-5; 7 positions agree with TRBD1. Germline V gene data show CDR1 as SGHVS and CDR2 as FQNEAQ. CDR3 length equals 15 residues. V was clipped by 5 bases and J by 4 bases; unmatched bases: 10. CDR3 nucleotides: TGTGCCAGCAGCCGTTCGGCGACAGGGATAGAGACCCAGTACTTC. Protein sequence: CASSRSATGIETQYF. Using reference TRBV7-8 and TRBJ2-5 for the parts outside the CDR3, the full variable domain is GAGVSQSPRYKVAKRGQDVALRCDPISGHVSLFWYQQALGQGPEFLTYFQNEAQLDKSGLPSDRFFAERPEGSVSTLKIQRTQQEDSAVYLCASSRSATGIETQYFGPGTRLLVL.

This chain connects TRBV7-9 to TRBJ2-6; 7 bases fit TRBD1. This CDR3 region has 17 residues. Per the germline V gene, CDR1 is SEHNR and CDR2 is FQNEAQ (reference sequence). J lost 2 bases, V lost 1 base, and 5 bases had no gene match. The CDR3 loop reads CASSLVAQGAGANVLTF. CDR3 bases: TGTGCCAGCAGCTTAGTAGCCCAGGGGGCTGGGGCCAACGTCCTGACTTTC.

Comments on this clone: The sample carries other DNA sequences with the same CDR3. The V and J genes are TRBV2 and TRBJ1-5; TRBD1 matches 7 bases. CDR1 and CDR2 (germline): SNHLY, FYNNEI. The CDR3 loop spans 13 amino acids. V shed 4 bases and J 7 bases; nucleotides not matched to a gene: 4. The CDR3 loop reads CASSVGGGQPQHF. The CDR3 nucleotides read TGTGCCAGCAGTGTCGGAGGGGGCCAGCCCCAGCATTTT. The whole variable domain, filled in from reference TRBV2 and TRBJ1-5, reads EPEVTQTPSHQVTQMGQEVILRCVPISNHLYFYWYRQILGQKVEFLVSFYNNEISEKSEIFDDQFSVERPDGSNFTLKIRSTKLEDSAMYFCASSVGGGQPQHFGDGTRLSIL.

The V and J genes are TRBV18 and TRBJ2-5; 8 positions match TRBD2. The CDR3 is 17 residues long. Germline assignment: CDR1 KGHSH and CDR2 LQKENI. Trimming at V came to 1 base and at J to 2 bases, leaving 9 bases not matched to a gene. The CDR3 DNA follows: TGTGCCAGCTCACCACTATCTGCGGGGGGCCGACAAGAGACCCAGTACTTC. Translating gives CASSPLSAGGRQETQYF.

The chain combines TRBV15 with TRBJ1-3; D is unclear. CDR1 is LNHNV and CDR2 is YYDKDF in the germline V gene (reference sequence). V dropped 0 bases and J dropped 7 bases, with 10 bases sitting between them. There are 14 residues in the CDR3. The CDR3 is CATSRDRAVNTIYF. The CDR3 DNA reads TGTGCCACCAGCAGAGATCGCGCGGTCAACACCATATATTTT.

The V call is TRBV7-9, the J call TRBJ1-4; no firm D call. Trimming shortened V by 6 bases and J by 4 bases, and 15 bases separated the two germline ends. This CDR3 is 15 amino acids long. Germline V gene lookup returns CDR1 SEHNR and CDR2 FQNEAQ (reference sequence). CDR3 bases: TGTGCCAGCAGACCCCCAGGCATCGGTAATGAAAAACTGTTTTTT. Translated, it gives CASRPPGIGNEKLFF. The complete variable domain, with remaining parts taken from reference TRBV7-9 and TRBJ1-4, reads DTGVSQNPRHKITKRGQNVTFRCDPISEHNRLYWYRQTLGQGPEFLTYFQNEAQLEKSRLLSDRFSAERPKGSFSTLEIQRTEQGDSAMYLCASRPPGIGNEKLFFGSGTQLSVL.

CDR3 DNA: TGTGCCAGCAGCAAAGGGACAGGGGGCGAGAACACTGAAGCTTTCTTT. Its protein product is CASSKGTGGENTEAFF. The chain has TRBV28 and TRBJ1-1; 12 bases are a match to TRBD1. The trim removed 6 bases at V and 1 base at J, leaving 6 bases unmatched. In germline, CDR1 is MDHEN, CDR2 SYDVKM. The CDR3 totals 16 residues.